Included here is one T cell receptor beta chain sequence, with context. The antigen is unknown. V lost 1 base and J lost 15; bases outside the gene matches: 8. The germline CDR1 and CDR2 sequences are SGHTA and FQGNSA. CDR3 size: 13 residues. These data belong to a study of T cell responses to AZD1222 COVID-19 vaccine. Here immunoSEQ multiplex PCR was the method, and the copy in TCRdb shows in-frame clones only, minus some. The sample shows approximately 110,000 clones, 85% to 90% of them seen only once. Study-wide findings and caveats: As reported, nearly half of all spike-specific TCRs target variant regions that are unmutated. Receipt of two AZD1222 doses was followed by a rise in Spike-specific TCR breadth and depth. Seropositive status at baseline applied to only a handful of AZD1222 recipients. Mapped onto spike, vaccine-associated CD4 TCRs spanned it and were dominant at 160-218 and 743-854.

Sequenced material: peripheral blood, taken on day 0 of AZD1222 vaccination. This receptor was identified in an adult in good health. The J gene is TRBJ2-1, the V gene TRBV7-2; 8 bases line up with TRBD1. This chain's CDR3 is CASSLGGTGAGFF. The CDR3 DNA sequence: TGTGCCAGCAGCTTAGGGGGGACAGGCGCCGGGTTCTTC.